This T cell receptor (beta chain) was recorded in a study of blood T cell repertoires in COVID-19. Study-wide background: The origin of the acute and convalescent COVID-19 samples was the United States, Italy and Spain. Sample material is recorded as cDNA or gDNA derived from T cells, B-cell-depleted T cells, or PBMCs.

In the authors' methods: Amplification of reference gene primers was used by the study to estimate nucleated cell counts. Assay used: immunoSEQ multiplex PCR; TCRdb lists only in-frame clones, some missing. The V and J calls and clone size come from that table; D and trimming were worked out from the DNA. The profile shows about 130,000 clones, over 75% of them singletons. Germline V gene sequence: CDR1 SQVTM, CDR2 ANQGSEA. V gave up 3 bases and J gave up 13 bases; unmatched junction bases: 10. The CDR3 is 12 amino acids. This TCR derives from a human donor in a cohort sampled during active COVID-19. Input material: peripheral blood. The chain employs TRBV29-1 and TRBJ2-5, with TRBD2 matching over 8 bases. The CDR3 loop is CSVDLPPGLGYF. The CDR3 DNA reads TGCAGCGTTGATTTACCCCCGGGACTAGGGTACTTC.